What follows are 19 T cell receptor beta chains derived from one specimen sequenced in a study of T-cell reconstitution after alpha-beta-depleted transplantation in children. Unique molecular identifiers were incorporated into the prepared TCRbeta library. TCRdb called the PCR reads again in MiXCR, with one record for every CDR3 protein. The data contain 65,000 to 85,000 distinct CDR3 sequences, about a tenth of them singletons. The material was PBMCs, obtained before TCRalphabeta/CD19-depleted stem cell transplant. The receptors stem from a boy between 5 and 17 years old with acute myeloid leukemia, due to receive a stem cell transplant.

This clonotype has at least ten counts. The J gene is TRBJ1-4, the V gene TRBV29-1; D unresolved. The CDR3 totals 12 residues. Looked up from germline, CDR1 is SQVTM and CDR2 is ANQGSEA. Trimming stripped 6 bases from V and 6 bases from J, with 11 bases between. This CDR3 is CSVRSTDEKLFF. The CDR3 DNA sequence: TGCAGCGTCCGTAGTACTGATGAAAAACTGTTTTTT.

This clonotype was seen at least ten times. The V gene is TRBV27, the J gene TRBJ2-3; 12 bases fit TRBD2. J lost 9 bases, V lost 6 bases, and 10 bases had no gene match. CDR1 and CDR2 (germline): MNHEY, SMNVEV (reference sequence). The CDR3 runs 15 residues. CDR3 protein: CASSITSGRKLTQYF. The CDR3 DNA sequence: TGTGCCAGCAGCATAACTAGCGGGAGGAAGTTAACGCAGTATTTT.

This clonotype has at least ten counts. The rearrangement joins TRBV18 to TRBJ2-7; a possible D gene is TRBD1 (7 bases). The germline V and J ends were trimmed by 1 base and 2 bases, with 15 bases remaining between them. Looked up from germline, CDR1 is KGHSH and CDR2 is LQKENI. The CDR3 sequence is 16 residues long. In DNA form, the CDR3 reads TGTGCCAGCTCACCACTCCACAGGGGAGGAACCTACGAGCAGTACTTC. Protein product: CASSPLHRGGTYEQYF.

Many counts were recorded for this clonotype. The rearrangement uses TRBV9 and TRBJ1-6; possible D gene TRBD1, 5 bases. This CDR3 contains 16 residues. Germline V CDR1 and CDR2: SGDLS, YYNGEE. V was pared by 0 bases and J by 7 bases, with 14 bases between. The CDR3 region is CASSVVDSLGNSPLHF. The CDR3 nucleotides read TGTGCCAGCAGCGTAGTAGACAGCTTAGGAAATTCACCCCTCCACTTT.

This clonotype was counted only a few times. The chain couples TRBV7-2 to TRBJ1-2; D is perhaps TRBD1 (5 bases). Trimming removed 5 bases from V and 4 bases from J, with 11 bases in between. The CDR3 runs 13 residues. Looked up from germline, CDR1 is SGHTA and CDR2 is FQGNSA. The CDR3 sequence is CASSLPRVYGYTF. Here the CDR3 DNA reads TGTGCCAGCAGCCTCCCCAGGGTCTATGGCTACACCTTC.

This clonotype was counted many times. CDR3 loop: CASSFQGQGNLDEKLFF. In DNA, the CDR3 is TGTGCCAGCAGCTTCCAGGGACAGGGGAATTTAGATGAAAAACTGTTTTTT. The J gene is TRBJ1-4, the V gene TRBV7-8, with TRBD1 matching over 10 bases. CDR3 length: 17 amino acids. The J segment lost 6 bases and the V segment lost 3 bases, leaving 10 bases of the junction unmatched. Germline lookup yields CDR1 SGHVS and CDR2 FQNEAQ.

The J gene is TRBJ1-3, the V gene TRBV12-5; 9 nucleotides align to TRBD1. Germline CDR1 and CDR2: LGHNT and FRNRAP. Trimming took 0 bases from V and 1 from J; bases not matched to a gene: 10. This CDR3 has 19 amino acids. The CDR3 reads CASGLVQPGQGLSGNTIYF. The CDR3 DNA sequence: TGTGCTAGTGGTTTGGTACAACCGGGACAGGGACTTTCTGGAAACACCATATATTTT.

This clonotype appeared a few times. The rearrangement joins TRBV16 to TRBJ2-7, with 9 bases aligning to TRBD2. The junction had 3 bases not matched to a gene; V was cut back by 1 base and J by 2 bases. CDR3 size: 15 residues. Germline values: CDR1 KGHSY, CDR2 FQNENV. CDR3 region: CASSQLAGDAYEQYF. The CDR3 DNA reads TGTGCCAGCAGCCAATTAGCGGGAGACGCCTACGAGCAGTACTTC.

The sample holds many counts of this clonotype. V and J are TRBV30 and TRBJ2-2; a possible D gene is TRBD2 (5 bases). Germline CDR1 reads GTSNPN; CDR2 reads SVGIG (reference sequence). The CDR3 sequence is 13 residues long. V dropped 3 bases and J dropped 5 bases, with 10 bases sitting between them. Here the CDR3 reads CAWSVGVTGELFF. CDR3 coding DNA: TGTGCCTGGAGCGTCGGGGTAACCGGGGAGCTGTTTTTT.

This clonotype has at least ten counts. CDR3 sequence: CATSVTGRGNEQFF. The DNA for the CDR3 is TGTGCCACCAGTGTTACCGGGAGGGGTAATGAGCAGTTCTTC. The chain is built from TRBV24-1 and TRBJ2-1, with TRBD2 matching 8 bases. The V segment lost 5 bases and the J segment 7 bases; nucleotides outside the gene matches: 6. Germline CDR1 KGHDR, CDR2 SFDVKD. The length of the CDR3 is 14 residues.

In its sample, this clonotype was seen many times. The chain recombines TRBV29-1 with TRBJ2-1, with a possible D match to TRBD1 (7 bases). This CDR3 contains 17 residues. The V gene's germline CDR1 is SQVTM and CDR2 ANQGSEA. V lost 3 bases and J 3 bases, leaving 21 bases between the germline ends. CDR3 loop: CSVDLGGMTGYYNEQFF. For the CDR3, the DNA is TGCAGCGTTGATTTGGGAGGTATGACAGGGTACTACAATGAGCAGTTCTTC.

In this sample, this clonotype turned up once. The gene calls are TRBV5-6 and TRBJ2-1; tentatively, D is TRBD1 (6 bases). Germline V gene data show CDR1 as SGHDT and CDR2 as YYEEEE. V was clipped by 6 bases and J by 4 bases, with 11 bases between them. The CDR3 has 13 residues. The CDR3 is CASNPDRYNEQFF. The CDR3 region has the DNA TGTGCCAGCAACCCGGACAGATACAATGAGCAGTTCTTC.

This clonotype was counted many times. The chain joins TRBV10-3 to TRBJ1-5, with D possibly matching TRBD1 (6 bases). V lost 5 bases, J lost 0 bases, and 8 bases lay in between. The CDR3 runs 14 residues. In germline, CDR1 is ENHRY, CDR2 SYGVKD. In DNA form, the CDR3 reads TGTGCCATCAGTCGGACAGATAGCAATCAGCCCCAGCATTTT. The encoded protein is CAISRTDSNQPQHF.

V gene TRBV27 combines with J gene TRBJ2-4; TRBD2 might be the D (5 bases). V lost 3 bases to trimming and J lost 8 bases, with 14 bases between them. Germline V gene sequence: CDR1 MNHEY, CDR2 SMNVEV (reference sequence). The CDR3 runs to 14 residues. This CDR3 is CASSFRGSSDIQYF. The CDR3 DNA reads TGTGCCAGCAGTTTTCGGGGATCCTCGGACATTCAGTACTTC.

The rearrangement links TRBV2 to TRBJ2-7; 12 bases map to TRBD2. The CDR3 consists of 16 residues. Germline loops: CDR1 SNHLY, CDR2 FYNNEI. V lost 5 bases to trimming and J lost 5 bases; unmatched junction nucleotides: 10. The CDR3 nucleotides read TGTGCCAGCAGTCACTCCGGACTAGCGGGAATCCACGAGCAGTACTTC. Residues: CASSHSGLAGIHEQYF.

This clonotype was recorded many times. This chain connects TRBV6-5 to TRBJ1-3; D is ambiguous. The V end was cut by 6 bases, the J end by 0 bases, with 15 bases between. Germline V gives CDR1 MNHEY, CDR2 SVGAGI. The CDR3 spans 16 residues. The CDR3 DNA reads as TGTGCCAGCAGCCCCCTTCAACTTAGCTCTGGAAACACCATATATTTT. Amino acids: CASSPLQLSSGNTIYF.

The chain joins TRBV30 to TRBJ2-1; TRBD2 agrees at 9 bases. Trimming cost V 3 bases and J 0 bases; bases outside gene matches: 9. Germline V gene data show CDR1 as GTSNPN and CDR2 as SVGIG (reference sequence). This CDR3 has 17 amino acids. CDR3 in amino acids: CAWRETSGLSSYNEQFF. The CDR3 bases are TGTGCCTGGAGGGAGACTAGCGGATTGAGCTCCTACAATGAGCAGTTCTTC.

This clonotype was detected many times. Because it lacks the conserved phenylalanine or tryptophan at the end, this CDR3 is likely a read error. J is TRBJ2-3 and V is TRBV5-1; a weak D match, TRBD1 (5 bases). CDR3 size: 15 residues. V was cut by 2 bases and J by 0 bases, with 10 bases left in between. CDR1 and CDR2 (germline): SGHRS, YFSETQ. The CDR3 nucleotides are TGCGCCAGCAGCTTAGGGGCCCTCAGCACAGATACGCAGTATATT. Protein product: CASSLGALSTDTQYI.

This clonotype was observed a few times. V usage is TRBV25-1 and J usage is TRBJ2-7; maybe TRBD2 (5 bases). In germline, CDR1 is MGHDK, CDR2 SYGVNS. Trimming left V 2 bases short and J 0 bases short, with 8 bases between. The CDR3 is 14 residues long. Here the CDR3 DNA reads TGTGCCAGCAGTGAACGCGGAGGCTCCTACGAGCAGTACTTC. Amino acids: CASSERGGSYEQYF.